Shown below are 9 T cell receptor beta chains from a single sample sequenced in a study of post-analysis software for immune sequencing data. Findings and limits, study-wide: A handful of TRBV segments (TRBV5-6, TRBV5-1 and TRBV20-1 among them) occurred more frequently in patients than in controls.

These TCRs' antigens remain unknown. Unique molecular identifiers were built into the TCR beta cDNA libraries. TCRdb fed the PCR reads into MiXCR, producing one record per CDR3 protein. The data contain 750,000 to 950,000 distinct CDR3 sequences, around 53% of them seen just once; the ten biggest clones take up 4.6%. The sample was blood. These receptors came from a girl between 5 and 17 years old with multiple sclerosis.

The chain has TRBV20-1 and TRBJ2-3; a weak D match, TRBD2 (5 bases). The V end lost 0 bases, the J end lost 0 bases, and 19 bases lay between the germline ends. The CDR3 covers 18 residues. Germline CDR1 and CDR2: DFQATT and SNEGSKA (reference sequence). CDR3 loop: CSARDGRGGGRSTDTQYF. The CDR3, as DNA: TGCAGTGCTAGAGATGGGAGAGGAGGAGGCAGAAGCACAGATACGCAGTATTTT.

This sequence joins TRBV7-9 and TRBJ1-2; 9 nucleotides line up with TRBD1. Germline V CDR1 and CDR2: SEHNR, FQNEAQ (reference sequence). CDR3 length: 16 amino acids. After removal of 0 bases from V and 4 bases from J, the junction contained 6 bases not matched to a gene. DNA of the CDR3: TGTGCCAGCAGCTTAGCGTGGGACAGGGAACTCTATGGCTACACCTTC. Translated: CASSLAWDRELYGYTF.

Only a few counts were recorded for this clonotype. The gene calls are TRBV5-5 and TRBJ2-1; TRBD1 aligns across 8 bases. This CDR3 has 16 amino acids. Trimming cost V 0 bases and J 2 bases; bases outside gene matches: 4. Germline V gene data show CDR1 as SGHKS and CDR2 as YYEKEE (reference sequence). The CDR3 coding sequence is TGTGCCAGCAGCTTGGGGACAGGGCTTACCTACAATGAGCAGTTCTTC. Encoded protein: CASSLGTGLTYNEQFF.

The V and J genes are TRBV5-4 and TRBJ2-1, with TRBD1 matching 10 bases. CDR3 size: 15 residues. Germline CDR1 SGHNT, CDR2 YYREEE (reference sequence). The V and J ends lost 4 bases and 1 base, in that order; junction bases with no gene match: 2. This CDR3 reads CASSGDRGSYNEQFF. CDR3 sequence (DNA): TGTGCCAGCAGCGGGGACAGGGGATCCTACAATGAGCAGTTCTTC.

The V and J genes are TRBV20-1 and TRBJ2-7; no reliable D call. Germline V gives CDR1 DFQATT, CDR2 SNEGSKA (reference sequence). The V end was cut by 2 bases, the J end by 3 bases, with 14 bases between. The CDR3 contains 14 residues. In nucleotides, the CDR3 is TGCAGTGCTAGAAACACCGACGGAGACTACGAGCAGTACTTC. It is translated as CSARNTDGDYEQYF.

This sequence joins TRBV12-5 and TRBJ2-7, with 7 bases lining up with TRBD1. Per germline, CDR1 LGHNT and CDR2 FRNRAP. V lost 0 bases and J lost 3; bases outside the gene matches: 14. The CDR3 has 18 residues. The CDR3 DNA sequence: TGTGCTAGTGGTTTGGTACATGGTAGTGGGACAGAGATCTACGAGCAGTACTTC. As protein: CASGLVHGSGTEIYEQYF.

The gene calls are TRBV7-6 and TRBJ1-5, with TRBD1 matching 9 bases. Germline V gives CDR1 SGHVS, CDR2 FNYEAQ. This CDR3 contains 15 residues. Losses at the gene ends were 5 bases for V and 5 bases for J; bases not matched to a gene: 7. The CDR3 DNA reads TGTGCCAGCAGCAGCGGACAGGGGAGGGATCAGCCCCAGCATTTT. Protein product: CASSSGQGRDQPQHF.

This chain uses TRBV20-1 with TRBJ2-1, with 11 bases lining up with TRBD2. This CDR3 comprises 18 residues. J gave up 0 bases and V 6 bases, and 13 bases lay outside the gene matches. Germline assignment: CDR1 DFQATT and CDR2 SNEGSKA (reference sequence). CDR3 DNA: TGCAGTGCCTACCCCCAAGGACTAGCGGGTGACTCCTACAATGAGCAGTTCTTC. This encodes CSAYPQGLAGDSYNEQFF.

In DNA, the CDR3 is TGCAGCGTTGAACGGGGGACGGCAGGCTACACCTTC. This encodes CSVERGTAGYTF. V gene TRBV29-1 combines with J gene TRBJ1-2; D may be TRBD1 (5 bases). The germline V gene encodes CDR1 SQVTM and CDR2 ANQGSEA. The CDR3 length is 12 residues. The germline V and J ends were trimmed by 2 bases and 8 bases, with 12 bases remaining between them.